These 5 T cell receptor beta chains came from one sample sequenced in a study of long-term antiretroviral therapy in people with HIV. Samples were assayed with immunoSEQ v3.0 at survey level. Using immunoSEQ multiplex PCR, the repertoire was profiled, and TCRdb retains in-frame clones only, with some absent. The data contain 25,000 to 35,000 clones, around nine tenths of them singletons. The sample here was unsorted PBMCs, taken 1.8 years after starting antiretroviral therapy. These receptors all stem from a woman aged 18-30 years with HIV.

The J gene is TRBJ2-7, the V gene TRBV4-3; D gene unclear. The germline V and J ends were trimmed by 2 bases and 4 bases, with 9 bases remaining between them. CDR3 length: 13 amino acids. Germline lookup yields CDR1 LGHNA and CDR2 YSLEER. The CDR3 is CASSQLDGYEQYF. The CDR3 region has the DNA TGCGCCAGCAGCCAACTTGACGGTTACGAGCAGTACTTC.

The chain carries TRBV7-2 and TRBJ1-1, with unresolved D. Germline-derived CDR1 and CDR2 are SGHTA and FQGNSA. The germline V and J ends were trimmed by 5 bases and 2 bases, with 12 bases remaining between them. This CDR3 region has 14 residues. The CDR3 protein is CASSPRAGNTEAFF. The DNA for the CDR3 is TGTGCCAGCAGCCCTAGGGCAGGAAACACTGAAGCTTTCTTT.

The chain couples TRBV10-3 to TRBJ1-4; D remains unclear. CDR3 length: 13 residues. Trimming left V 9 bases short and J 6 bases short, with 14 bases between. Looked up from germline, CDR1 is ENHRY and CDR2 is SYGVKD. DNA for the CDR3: TGTGCCATAAGCGGGAGATCTTATGAAAAACTGTTTTTT. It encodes CAISGRSYEKLFF.

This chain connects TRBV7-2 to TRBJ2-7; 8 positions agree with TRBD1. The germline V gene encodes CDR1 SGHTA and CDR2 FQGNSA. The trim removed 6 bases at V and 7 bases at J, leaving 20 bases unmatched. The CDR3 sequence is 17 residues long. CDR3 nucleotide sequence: TGTGCCAGCAGATCACCTCCCGGGGACAGGACCCCTGGAGAGCAGTACTTC. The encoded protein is CASRSPPGDRTPGEQYF. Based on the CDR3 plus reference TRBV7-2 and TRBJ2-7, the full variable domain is GAGVSQSPSNKVTEKGKDVELRCDPISGHTALYWYRQSLGQGLEFLIYFQGNSAPDKSGLPSDRFSAERTGGSVSTLTIQRTQQEDSAVYLCASRSPPGDRTPGEQYFGPGTRLTVT.

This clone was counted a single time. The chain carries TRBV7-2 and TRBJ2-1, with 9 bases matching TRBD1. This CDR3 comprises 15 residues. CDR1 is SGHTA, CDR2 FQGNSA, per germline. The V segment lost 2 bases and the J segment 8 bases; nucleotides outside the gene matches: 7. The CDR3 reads CASSLRDRARDEQFF. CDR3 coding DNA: TGTGCCAGCAGCTTACGGGACAGGGCCCGGGATGAGCAGTTCTTC.